One and the same sample provided the 25 T cell receptor beta chains below, sequenced in a study of shared clonotypes between healthy human individuals. Generated by immunoSEQ multiplex PCR, the TCRdb table keeps only in-frame clones and is missing some. The sample lists about 680,000 clones, 73% occurring once. The specimen was memory CD4+ T cells sorted from blood. Subset defined: CD45RA-negative fraction. These TCRs come from a woman in her thirties in good health.

This clone has a single count. This chain links TRBV23-1 with TRBJ2-3; 8 positions agree with TRBD2. TRBV23-1 is treated as an ORF (open reading frame) with a function not yet certain. The junction had 4 bases not matched to a gene; V was cut back by 3 bases and J by 2 bases. The CDR3 is 15 amino acids. The CDR3: CASSQDGRATDTQYF. The CDR3 DNA reads TGCGCCAGCAGTCAGGACGGGAGGGCCACAGATACGCAGTATTTT.

The V and J genes are TRBV11-2 and TRBJ2-3; TRBD2 aligns across 8 bases. The CDR3 length is 15 residues. Germline values: CDR1 SGHAT, CDR2 FQNNGV. V was pared by 1 base and J by 3 bases, with 3 bases of the junction left unmatched. The CDR3 bases are TGTGCCAGCAGCTTAGCGTCTAGCGGGACAGATACGCAGTATTTT. Translation: CASSLASSGTDTQYF.

J is TRBJ1-2 and V is TRBV6-1, with D maybe TRBD1 (5 bases). Germline V gene lookup returns CDR1 MNHNS and CDR2 SASEGT. The V end lost 2 bases, the J end lost 10 bases, and 11 bases lay between the germline ends. This CDR3 is 12 amino acids long. DNA for the CDR3: TGTGCCAGCAGTGAAAACGGGGCAGCCTACACCTTC. This translates into CASSENGAAYTF.

This sequence joins TRBV10-1 and TRBJ1-5, with TRBD1 identical over 8 bases. The CDR3 runs to 21 residues. V lost 2 bases and J lost 0; bases outside the gene matches: 18. Per the germline V gene, CDR1 is WNHNN and CDR2 is SYGVQD (reference sequence). The CDR3 DNA follows: TGCGCCAGCAGTGAGAAAAGGGGCACAGGGGGTAGATCTGATAGCAATCAGCCCCAGCATTTT. It specifies CASSEKRGTGGRSDSNQPQHF.

The J gene is TRBJ2-2, the V gene TRBV2; D remains ambiguous. With 1 base removed from V and 3 bases from J, the gap between germline ends came to 9 bases. This CDR3 region has 15 residues. The germline V gene encodes CDR1 SNHLY and CDR2 FYNNEI. CDR3 in DNA: TGTGCCAGCAGTGAAGAACGGCCCTACACCGGGGAGCTGTTTTTT. Protein product: CASSEERPYTGELFF.

The chain links TRBV5-4 to TRBJ1-1, with D unresolved. CDR3 length: 12 residues. Deletions cut 0 bases from V and 11 bases from J, with 11 bases between. CDR1 is SGHNT, CDR2 YYREEE, per germline (reference sequence). The CDR3 loop is CASSLDKTAAFF. The CDR3 nucleotides read TGTGCCAGCAGCTTGGACAAGACGGCGGCTTTCTTT.

A remark on this clone: Different DNA sequences within this sample yield the same CDR3. This sequence joins TRBV5-1 and TRBJ2-1; 8 bases are shared with TRBD2. Trimming at V came to 3 bases and at J to 4 bases, leaving 6 bases not matched to a gene. Germline V gives CDR1 SGHRS, CDR2 YFSETQ. The CDR3 totals 15 residues. CDR3 in amino acids: CASSYTSGSYNEQFF. In nucleotides, the CDR3 is TGCGCCAGCAGCTATACTAGCGGATCTTACAATGAGCAGTTCTTC.

V is TRBV2 and J is TRBJ2-1; TRBD2 aligns across 9 bases. The ends lost 3 bases at V and 4 bases at J; junction bases unmatched: 4. CDR3 length: 15 residues. Germline V gene data show CDR1 as SNHLY and CDR2 as FYNNEI. This CDR3 is CASSEDSGSYNEQFF. The CDR3 DNA sequence: TGTGCCAGCAGTGAGGATAGCGGGAGTTACAATGAGCAGTTCTTC.

The rearrangement links TRBV5-1 to TRBJ2-1; 9 positions match TRBD2. The V gene's germline CDR1 is SGHRS and CDR2 YFSETQ. The junction had 5 bases not matched to a gene; V was cut back by 1 base and J by 0 bases. The length of the CDR3 is 17 residues. The CDR3 sequence: CASSLLTSGNSYNEQFF. The CDR3 nucleotides read TGCGCCAGCAGCTTGCTGACTAGCGGTAACTCCTACAATGAGCAGTTCTTC.

The chain carries TRBV28 and TRBJ1-4; possibly TRBD1 for D (6 bases). The CDR3 is 15 amino acids. Trimming removed 5 bases at V and 3 bases at J, with 13 bases between. The germline V gene has CDR1 MDHEN and CDR2 SYDVKM. CDR3 loop: CASSADWTANEKLFF. CDR3 nucleotides: TGTGCCAGCAGTGCGGATTGGACAGCTAATGAAAAACTGTTTTTT.

This clone was counted a few times. V gene TRBV7-2 combines with J gene TRBJ2-7; 13 nucleotides line up with TRBD2. From germline, CDR1 is SGHTA and CDR2 FQGNSA. V was pared by 4 bases and J by 4 bases, with 4 bases of the junction left unmatched. The CDR3 consists of 15 residues. For the CDR3, the DNA is TGTGCCAGCAGCTCCCGGACTAGCGGGAGATACGAGCAGTACTTC. The encoded protein is CASSSRTSGRYEQYF.

This sequence joins TRBV14 and TRBJ1-2; 7 bases are shared with TRBD1. J lost 2 bases, V lost 0 bases, and 3 bases had no gene match. This CDR3 has 15 amino acids. The germline CDR1 and CDR2 sequences are SGHDN and FVKESK. The CDR3 DNA follows: TGTGCCAGCAGCCAAGACTTGACAGGGAACTATGGCTACACCTTC. It yields the protein CASSQDLTGNYGYTF. Based on the CDR3 plus reference TRBV14 and TRBJ1-2, the full variable domain is EAGVTQFPSHSVIEKGQTVTLRCDPISGHDNLYWYRRVMGKEIKFLLHFVKESKQDESGMPNNRFLAERTGGTYSTLKVQPAELEDSGVYFCASSQDLTGNYGYTFGSGTRLTVV.

Remarks on this clone: Other DNA sequences in this sample translate to the same CDR3. This rearrangement joins TRBV6-1 to TRBJ1-2, with D uncertain. Germline V lookup: CDR1 MNHNS, CDR2 SASEGT. V was cut by 4 bases and J by 0 bases, with 9 bases left in between. There are 14 residues in the CDR3. As DNA, the CDR3 is TGTGCCAGCAGTGGGGCGGCAGCTAACTATGGCTACACCTTC. Encoded protein: CASSGAAANYGYTF.

The chain is built from TRBV25-1 and TRBJ1-5; D unresolved. The CDR3 is made up of 14 amino acids. Between the trimmed V and J ends, which lost 4 bases and 3 bases, there was a span of 10 bases. Germline values: CDR1 MGHDK, CDR2 SYGVNS. The CDR3 DNA is TGTGCCAGCAGTGCACCGGGATCCAATCAGCCCCAGCATTTT. Residues: CASSAPGSNQPQHF. Variable domain in full (rest from reference TRBV25-1 and TRBJ1-5): EADIYQTPRYLVIGTGKKITLECSQTMGHDKMYWYQQDPGMELHLIHYSYGVNSTEKGDLSSESTVSRIRTEHFPLTLESARPSHTSQYLCASSAPGSNQPQHFGDGTRLSIL.

The V call is TRBV19, the J call TRBJ2-7, with 12 bases aligning to TRBD1. This CDR3 has 16 residues. The V segment lost 5 bases and the J segment 2 bases; nucleotides outside the gene matches: 7. From germline, CDR1 is LNHDA and CDR2 SQIVND (reference sequence). The CDR3 DNA reads TGTGCCAGTAGTCGCCCCGGGACAGGGGGCACCTACGAGCAGTACTTC. Protein product: CASSRPGTGGTYEQYF.

V usage is TRBV19 and J usage is TRBJ2-4; no reliable D call. CDR1 is LNHDA, CDR2 SQIVND, per germline (reference sequence). The CDR3 runs to 16 residues. The germline V and J ends were trimmed by 3 bases and 0 bases, with 12 bases remaining between them. The CDR3 DNA is TGTGCCAGTAGTATCCCCCTCTCACTAGCCAAAAACATTCAGTACTTC. Amino acids: CASSIPLSLAKNIQYF.

This clone appeared many times. This chain links TRBV6-1 with TRBJ2-1; 8 nucleotides agree with TRBD2. CDR1 is MNHNS, CDR2 SASEGT, per germline. The CDR3 is made up of 15 amino acids. The V and J ends lost 6 bases and 7 bases, in that order; junction bases with no gene match: 11. For the CDR3, the DNA is TGTGCCAGCAGACCGAGCGGGAGTGGTAGGAATGAGCAGTTCTTC. Protein sequence: CASRPSGSGRNEQFF.

V usage is TRBV11-1 and J usage is TRBJ2-2, with D maybe TRBD1 (7 bases). Germline lookup yields CDR1 SGHAT and CDR2 FQDESV (reference sequence). Trimming took off 3 bases at V and 6 bases at J, with 23 bases between the two ends. The CDR3 loop spans 18 amino acids. CDR3 sequence reads: CASSLRQGGILGAGELFF. The CDR3 DNA follows: TGTGCCAGCAGCTTGCGACAGGGCGGGATCCTCGGAGCCGGGGAGCTGTTTTTT. Looking up the rest from reference TRBV11-1 and TRBJ2-2 gives the full variable domain: EAEVAQSPRYKITEKSQAVAFWCDPISGHATLYWYRQILGQGPELLVQFQDESVVDDSQLPKDRFSAERLKGVDSTLKIQPAELGDSAMYLCASSLRQGGILGAGELFFGEGSRLTVL.

The genes are TRBV13 and TRBJ2-7; 9 positions agree with TRBD1. The CDR3 has 15 residues. CDR1 is PRHDT, CDR2 FYEKMQ, per germline (reference sequence). The V and J ends lost 2 bases and 5 bases, in that order; junction bases with no gene match: 7. The CDR3, as DNA: TGTGCCAGCAGCTTATCCGGACAGGGGAAACACGAGCAGTACTTC. Its protein is CASSLSGQGKHEQYF.

V is TRBV7-9 and J is TRBJ2-7, with D maybe TRBD2 (6 bases). The CDR3 has 14 residues. The germline CDR1 and CDR2 sequences are SEHNR and FQNEAQ (reference sequence). With 5 bases removed from V and 6 bases from J, the gap between germline ends came to 17 bases. In DNA form, the CDR3 reads TGTGCCAGCAGCCACGAAACTGGAGGGAGCGAGCAGTACTTC. This codes for CASSHETGGSEQYF.

The chain couples TRBV27 to TRBJ2-5; no reliable D call. Trimming pared 6 bases from V and 0 bases from J, leaving 11 bases between. This CDR3 spans 14 amino acids. Germline V gives CDR1 MNHEY, CDR2 SMNVEV (reference sequence). DNA of the CDR3: TGTGCCAGCAGAAACCCCAGGTACCAAGAGACCCAGTACTTC. The encoded protein is CASRNPRYQETQYF.

This chain uses TRBV30 with TRBJ2-5; 11 bases agree with TRBD1. The CDR3 spans 13 residues. The V and J ends lost 5 bases and 4 bases, in that order; junction bases with no gene match: 3. Germline loops: CDR1 GTSNPN, CDR2 SVGIG (reference sequence). Here the CDR3 reads CAWGQGAGETQYF. The DNA of the CDR3 is TGTGCCTGGGGACAGGGGGCCGGAGAGACCCAGTACTTC.

The chain links TRBV25-1 to TRBJ2-7; 10 bases align to TRBD1. The CDR3 sequence is 13 residues long. The ends lost 3 bases at V and 10 bases at J; junction bases unmatched: 6. The germline gives CDR1 MGHDK, CDR2 SYGVNS. DNA of the CDR3: TGTGCCAGCAGTGACCCGGGACAGGGGCCCCAGTACTTC. Translated: CASSDPGQGPQYF.

The chain is built from TRBV29-1 and TRBJ2-1; TRBD2 aligns across 11 bases. The V and J ends lost 6 bases and 9 bases, in that order; junction bases with no gene match: 19. Germline V lookup: CDR1 SQVTM, CDR2 ANQGSEA. The CDR3 is made up of 17 amino acids. CDR3 nucleotide sequence: TGCAGCGTAGGTCCCCTCCTAGCGGGAGGCCAAGTAAGTGAGCAGTTCTTC. This codes for CSVGPLLAGGQVSEQFF.

J is TRBJ2-3 and V is TRBV5-1, with a tentative D call TRBD2 (5 bases). CDR1 and CDR2 (germline): SGHRS, YFSETQ. V was clipped by 6 bases and J by 6 bases, with 23 bases between them. CDR3 length: 16 residues. DNA of the CDR3: TGCGCCAGCATCCCCGGATGGAGGCCAGGATCGGATACGCAGTATTTT. Translation gives CASIPGWRPGSDTQYF.